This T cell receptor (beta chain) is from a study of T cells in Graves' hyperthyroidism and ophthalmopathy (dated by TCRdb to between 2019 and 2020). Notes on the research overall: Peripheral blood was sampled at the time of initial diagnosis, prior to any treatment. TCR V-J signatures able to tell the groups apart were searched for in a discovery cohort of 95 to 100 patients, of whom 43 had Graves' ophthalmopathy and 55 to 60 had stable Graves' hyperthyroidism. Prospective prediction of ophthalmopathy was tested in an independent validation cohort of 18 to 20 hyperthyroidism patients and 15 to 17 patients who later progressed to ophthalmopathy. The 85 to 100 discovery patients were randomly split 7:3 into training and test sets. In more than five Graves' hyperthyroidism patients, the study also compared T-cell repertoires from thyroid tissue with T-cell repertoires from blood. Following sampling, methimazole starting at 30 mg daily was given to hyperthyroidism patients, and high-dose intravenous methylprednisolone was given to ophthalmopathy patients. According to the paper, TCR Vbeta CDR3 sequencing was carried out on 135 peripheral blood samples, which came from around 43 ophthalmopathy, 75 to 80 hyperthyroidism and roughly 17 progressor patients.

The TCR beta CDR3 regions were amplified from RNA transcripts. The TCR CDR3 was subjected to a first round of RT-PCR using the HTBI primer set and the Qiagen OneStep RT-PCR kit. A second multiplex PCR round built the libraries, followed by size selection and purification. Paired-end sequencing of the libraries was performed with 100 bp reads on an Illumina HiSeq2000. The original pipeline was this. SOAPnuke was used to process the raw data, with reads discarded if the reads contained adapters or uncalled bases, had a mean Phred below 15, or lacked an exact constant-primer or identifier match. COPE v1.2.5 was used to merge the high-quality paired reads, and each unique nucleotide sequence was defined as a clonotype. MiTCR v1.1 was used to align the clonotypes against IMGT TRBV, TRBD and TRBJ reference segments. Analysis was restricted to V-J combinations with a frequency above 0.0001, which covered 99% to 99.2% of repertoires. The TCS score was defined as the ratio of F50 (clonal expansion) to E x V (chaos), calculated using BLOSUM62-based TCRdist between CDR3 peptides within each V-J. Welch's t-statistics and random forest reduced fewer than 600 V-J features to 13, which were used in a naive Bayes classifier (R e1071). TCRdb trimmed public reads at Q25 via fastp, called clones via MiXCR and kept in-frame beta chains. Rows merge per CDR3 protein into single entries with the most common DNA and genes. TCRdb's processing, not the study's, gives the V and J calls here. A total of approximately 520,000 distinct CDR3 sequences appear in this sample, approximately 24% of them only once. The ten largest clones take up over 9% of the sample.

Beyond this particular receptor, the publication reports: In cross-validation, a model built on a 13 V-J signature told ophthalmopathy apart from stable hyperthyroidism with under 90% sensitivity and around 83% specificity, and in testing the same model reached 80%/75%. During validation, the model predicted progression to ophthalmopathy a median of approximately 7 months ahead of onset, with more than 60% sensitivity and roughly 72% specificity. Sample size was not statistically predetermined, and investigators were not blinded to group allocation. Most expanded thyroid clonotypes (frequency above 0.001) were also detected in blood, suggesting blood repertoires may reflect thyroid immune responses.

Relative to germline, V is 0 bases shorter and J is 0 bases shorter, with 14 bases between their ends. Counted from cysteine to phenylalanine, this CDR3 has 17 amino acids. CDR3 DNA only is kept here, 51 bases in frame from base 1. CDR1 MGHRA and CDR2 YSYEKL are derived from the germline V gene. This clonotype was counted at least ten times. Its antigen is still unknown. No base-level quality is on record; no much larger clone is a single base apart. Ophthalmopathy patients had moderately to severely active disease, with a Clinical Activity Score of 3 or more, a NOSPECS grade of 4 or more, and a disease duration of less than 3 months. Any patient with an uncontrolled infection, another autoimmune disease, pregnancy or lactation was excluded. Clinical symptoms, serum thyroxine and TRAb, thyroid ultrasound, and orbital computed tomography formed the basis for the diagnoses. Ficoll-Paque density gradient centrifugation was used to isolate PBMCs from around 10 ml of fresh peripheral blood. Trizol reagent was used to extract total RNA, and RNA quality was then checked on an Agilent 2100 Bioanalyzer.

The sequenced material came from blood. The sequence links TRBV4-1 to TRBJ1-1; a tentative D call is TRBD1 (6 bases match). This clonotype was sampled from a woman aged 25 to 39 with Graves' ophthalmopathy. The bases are TGCGCCAGCAGCCAAGATCCTCGACAGGCGGTGAACACTGAAGCTTTCTTT. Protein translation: CASSQDPRQAVNTEAFF.